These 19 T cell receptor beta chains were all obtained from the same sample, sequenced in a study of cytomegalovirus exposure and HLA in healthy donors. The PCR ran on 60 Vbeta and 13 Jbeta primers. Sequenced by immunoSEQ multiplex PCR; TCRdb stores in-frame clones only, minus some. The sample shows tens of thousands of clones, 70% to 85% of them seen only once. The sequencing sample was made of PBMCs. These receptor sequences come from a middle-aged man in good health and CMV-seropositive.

CDR3 amino acids: CASSPSTSGGVDEQFF. The CDR3 DNA reads as TGTGCCAGCAGTCCCTCGACTAGCGGGGGTGTGGATGAGCAGTTCTTC. V gene TRBV6-4 combines with J gene TRBJ2-1, with 12 positions matching TRBD2. There are 16 residues in the CDR3. Looked up from germline, CDR1 is MRHNA and CDR2 is SNTAGT. V lost 5 bases, J lost 8 bases, and 10 bases stayed unmatched.

The CDR3 here is CASSLRQGEETQYF. In DNA, the CDR3 is TGCGCCAGCAGCTTGCGGCAGGGGGAAGAGACCCAGTACTTC. The V and J genes are TRBV5-1 and TRBJ2-5; 7 nucleotides line up with TRBD1. The V gene's germline CDR1 is SGHRS and CDR2 YFSETQ. V lost 1 base to trimming and J lost 3 bases; unmatched junction nucleotides: 3. There are 14 residues in the CDR3.

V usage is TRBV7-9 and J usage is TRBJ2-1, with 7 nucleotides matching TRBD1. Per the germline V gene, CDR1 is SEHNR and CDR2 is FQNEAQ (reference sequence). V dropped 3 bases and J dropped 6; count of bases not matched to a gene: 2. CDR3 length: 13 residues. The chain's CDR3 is CASSFGQANEQFF. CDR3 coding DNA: TGTGCCAGCAGCTTTGGACAGGCCAATGAGCAGTTCTTC.

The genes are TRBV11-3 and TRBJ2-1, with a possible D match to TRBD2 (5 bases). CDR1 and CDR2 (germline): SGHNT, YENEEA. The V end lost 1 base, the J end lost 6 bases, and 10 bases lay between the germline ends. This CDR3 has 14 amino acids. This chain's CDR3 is CASSLAGSSNEQFF. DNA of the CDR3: TGTGCCAGCAGCTTAGCGGGATCGAGCAATGAGCAGTTCTTC.

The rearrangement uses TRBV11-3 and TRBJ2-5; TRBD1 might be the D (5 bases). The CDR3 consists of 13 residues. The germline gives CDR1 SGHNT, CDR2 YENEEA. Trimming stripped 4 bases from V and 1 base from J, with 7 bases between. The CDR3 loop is CASSSQVQETQYF. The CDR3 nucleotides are TGTGCCAGCAGCTCACAGGTCCAAGAGACCCAGTACTTC.

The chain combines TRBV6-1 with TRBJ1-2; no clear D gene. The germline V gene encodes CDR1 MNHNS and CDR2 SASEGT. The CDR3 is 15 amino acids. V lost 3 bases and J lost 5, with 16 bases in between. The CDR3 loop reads CASSDRRSGYYGYTF. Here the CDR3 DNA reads TGTGCCAGCAGTGATCGGAGGTCGGGCTATTATGGCTACACCTTC.

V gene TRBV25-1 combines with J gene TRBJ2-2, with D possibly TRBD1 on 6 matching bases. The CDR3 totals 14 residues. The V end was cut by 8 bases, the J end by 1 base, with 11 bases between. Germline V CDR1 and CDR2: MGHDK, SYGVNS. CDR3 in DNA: TGTGCCAGCTCAGAGACAGGGAACACCGGGGAGCTGTTTTTT. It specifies CASSETGNTGELFF.

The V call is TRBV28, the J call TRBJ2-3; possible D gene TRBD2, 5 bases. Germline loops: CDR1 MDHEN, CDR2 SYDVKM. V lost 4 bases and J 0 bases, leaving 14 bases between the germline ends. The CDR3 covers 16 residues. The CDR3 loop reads CASSWGAEQSTDTQYF. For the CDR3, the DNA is TGTGCCAGCAGTTGGGGAGCGGAGCAAAGCACAGATACGCAGTATTTT.

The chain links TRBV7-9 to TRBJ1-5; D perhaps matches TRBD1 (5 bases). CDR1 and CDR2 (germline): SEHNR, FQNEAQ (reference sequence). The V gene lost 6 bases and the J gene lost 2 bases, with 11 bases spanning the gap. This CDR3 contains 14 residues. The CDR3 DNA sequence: TGTGCCAGCAGTGCTCAGGGCGGCAATCAGCCCCAGCATTTT. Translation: CASSAQGGNQPQHF. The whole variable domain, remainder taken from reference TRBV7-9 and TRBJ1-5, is DTGVSQNPRHKITKRGQNVTFRCDPISEHNRLYWYRQTLGQGPEFLTYFQNEAQLEKSRLLSDRFSAERPKGSFSTLEIQRTEQGDSAMYLCASSAQGGNQPQHFGDGTRLSIL.

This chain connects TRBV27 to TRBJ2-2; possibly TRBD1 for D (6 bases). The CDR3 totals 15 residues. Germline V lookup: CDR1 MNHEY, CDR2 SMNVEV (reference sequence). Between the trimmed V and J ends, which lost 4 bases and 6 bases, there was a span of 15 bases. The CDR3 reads CASSSQSGDPGELFF. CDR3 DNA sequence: TGTGCCAGCAGTTCCCAATCAGGGGACCCCGGGGAGCTGTTTTTT.

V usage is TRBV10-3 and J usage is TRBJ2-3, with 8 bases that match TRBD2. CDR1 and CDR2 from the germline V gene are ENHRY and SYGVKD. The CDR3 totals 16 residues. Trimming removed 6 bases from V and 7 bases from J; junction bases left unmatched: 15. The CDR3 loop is CAIRPESGSGMNTQYF. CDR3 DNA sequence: TGTGCCATCAGGCCCGAGAGCGGGAGTGGCATGAATACGCAGTATTTT.

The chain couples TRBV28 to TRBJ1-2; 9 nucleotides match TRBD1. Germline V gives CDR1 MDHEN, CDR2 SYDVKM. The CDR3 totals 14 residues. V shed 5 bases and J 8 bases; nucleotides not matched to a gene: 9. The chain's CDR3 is CASSLKTTGGGYTF. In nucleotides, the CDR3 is TGTGCCAGCAGTCTCAAAACGACAGGGGGGGGCTACACCTTC.

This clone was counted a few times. In DNA form, the CDR3 reads TGTGCCAGCAGTCTCCCACAGGGGGCGGTGACTGAAGCTTTCTTT. Its protein product is CASSLPQGAVTEAFF. This chain uses TRBV28 with TRBJ1-1, with 9 bases identical to TRBD1. Trimming at V came to 5 bases and at J to 5 bases, leaving 9 bases not matched to a gene. CDR3 size: 15 residues. The V gene's germline CDR1 is MDHEN and CDR2 SYDVKM.

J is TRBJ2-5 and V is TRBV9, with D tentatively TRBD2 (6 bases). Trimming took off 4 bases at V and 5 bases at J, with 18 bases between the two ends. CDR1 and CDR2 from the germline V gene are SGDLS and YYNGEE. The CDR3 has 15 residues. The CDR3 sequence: CASSRAPGGKETQYF. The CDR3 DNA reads TGTGCCAGCAGCCGAGCCCCAGGAGGGAAGGAGACCCAGTACTTC. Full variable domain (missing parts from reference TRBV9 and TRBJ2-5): DSGVTQTPKHLITATGQRVTLRCSPRSGDLSVYWYQQSLDQGLQFLIQYYNGEERAKGNILERFSAQQFPDLHSELNLSSLELGDSALYFCASSRAPGGKETQYFGPGTRLLVL.

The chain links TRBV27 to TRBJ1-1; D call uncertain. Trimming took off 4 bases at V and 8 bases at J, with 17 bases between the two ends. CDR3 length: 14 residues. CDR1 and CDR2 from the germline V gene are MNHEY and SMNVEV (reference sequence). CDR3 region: CASSSPGRRREAFF. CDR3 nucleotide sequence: TGTGCCAGCAGTTCGCCGGGGAGAAGGAGAGAAGCTTTCTTT.

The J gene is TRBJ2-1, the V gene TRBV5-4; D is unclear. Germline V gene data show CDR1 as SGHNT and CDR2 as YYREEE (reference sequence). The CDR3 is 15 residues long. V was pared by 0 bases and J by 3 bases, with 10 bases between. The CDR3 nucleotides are TGTGCCAGCAGCTTGGCCAGGAACCTCTACAATGAGCAGTTCTTC. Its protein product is CASSLARNLYNEQFF.

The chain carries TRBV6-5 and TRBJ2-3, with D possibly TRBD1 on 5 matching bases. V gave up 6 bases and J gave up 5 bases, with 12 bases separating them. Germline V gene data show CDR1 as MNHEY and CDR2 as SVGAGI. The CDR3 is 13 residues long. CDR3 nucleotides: TGTGCCAGCAGGTGGAGTCAGGGAGATACGCAGTATTTT. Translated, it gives CASRWSQGDTQYF.

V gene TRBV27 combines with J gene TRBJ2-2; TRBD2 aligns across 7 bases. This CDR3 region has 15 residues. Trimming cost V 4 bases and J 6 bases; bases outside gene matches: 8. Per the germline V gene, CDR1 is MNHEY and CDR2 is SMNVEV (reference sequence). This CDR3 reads CASSSQGLVPGELFF. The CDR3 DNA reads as TGTGCCAGCAGTTCCCAAGGACTAGTCCCCGGGGAGCTGTTTTTT.

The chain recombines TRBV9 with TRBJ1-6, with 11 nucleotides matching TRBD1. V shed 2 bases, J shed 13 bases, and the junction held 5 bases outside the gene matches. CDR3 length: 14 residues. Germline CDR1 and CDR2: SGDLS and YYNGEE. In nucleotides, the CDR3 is TGTGCCAGCAGCGTGGACAGGGGGCTTTACCCCCTCCACTTT. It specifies CASSVDRGLYPLHF.